One and the same sample provided the 24 T cell receptor beta chains below, sequenced in a study of blood T cell repertoires in COVID-19. Measured with immunoSEQ multiplex PCR; TCRdb has only the in-frame clones, and not every one. The sample comprises 150,000 to 200,000 clones, about 81% of which are singletons, and approximately 10% rests with the top ten. The sequencing sample was made of peripheral blood. These receptors were taken from a man in his 60s with active or convalescent COVID-19.

The genes are TRBV18 and TRBJ2-3; D is ambiguous. CDR1 and CDR2 from the germline V gene are KGHSH and LQKENI. This CDR3 is 15 amino acids long. V was pared by 2 bases and J by 1 base, with 10 bases between. The CDR3 loop reads CASSPAPPGTDTQYF. CDR3 sequence (DNA): TGTGCCAGCTCACCAGCCCCACCGGGCACAGATACGCAGTATTTT.

The chain links TRBV28 to TRBJ2-7, with a tentative D call TRBD2 (6 bases). Germline CDR1 and CDR2: MDHEN and SYDVKM. V lost 6 bases to trimming and J lost 5 bases, with 17 bases between them. CDR3 length: 14 residues. The CDR3 loop is CASRSPGRIHEQYF. The CDR3 DNA reads TGTGCCAGCAGATCGCCAGGGAGGATCCACGAGCAGTACTTC.

The chain combines TRBV18 with TRBJ2-1; 11 bases are shared with TRBD2. CDR3 length equals 14 residues. Trimming removed 6 bases from V and 5 bases from J; junction bases left unmatched: 3. Germline CDR1 and CDR2: KGHSH and LQKENI. The CDR3 is CASSEGLADNEQFF. CDR3 in DNA: TGTGCCAGCTCGGAGGGACTAGCGGACAATGAGCAGTTCTTC.

Only a few counts were recorded for this clone. The chain links TRBV21-1 to TRBJ1-2; TRBD1 reflects the table's D call only, with no check against the DNA. TRBV21-1 is a recognized pseudogene. The CDR3 is made up of 14 amino acids. The CDR3 reads CARDRTGCNYGYTF. The CDR3 bases are TGTGCCAGGGACCGGACAGGCTGCAACTATGGCTACACCTTC.

This chain links TRBV5-4 with TRBJ1-1; tentative D call: TRBD1 (5 bases). V lost 4 bases and J lost 5, with 15 bases in between. This CDR3 contains 14 residues. Germline CDR1 reads SGHNT; CDR2 reads YYREEE (reference sequence). The CDR3, as DNA: TGTGCCAGCAGCCGCCAAGGGGTCGGGACTGAAGCTTTCTTT. Translating it yields CASSRQGVGTEAFF.

V usage is TRBV7-2 and J usage is TRBJ1-3; D ambiguous. Deletions cut 5 bases from V and 0 bases from J, with 8 bases between. Germline CDR1 and CDR2: SGHTA and FQGNSA. The CDR3 has 14 amino acids. CDR3 bases: TGTGCCAGCAGCGGTGAGAGCTCTGGAAACACCATATATTTT. Residues: CASSGESSGNTIYF. The entire variable domain, with the rest obtained from reference TRBV7-2 and TRBJ1-3, is as follows: GAGVSQSPSNKVTEKGKDVELRCDPISGHTALYWYRQSLGQGLEFLIYFQGNSAPDKSGLPSDRFSAERTGGSVSTLTIQRTQQEDSAVYLCASSGESSGNTIYFGEGSWLTVV.

The V gene is TRBV28, the J gene TRBJ1-2, with 7 bases aligning to TRBD1. V was pared by 3 bases and J by 8 bases, with 6 bases of the junction left unmatched. This CDR3 region has 13 residues. CDR1 is MDHEN and CDR2 is SYDVKM in the germline V gene. This CDR3 is CASSFTGGGGYTF. Here the CDR3 DNA reads TGTGCCAGCAGTTTTACGGGAGGGGGCGGCTACACCTTC.

The chain employs TRBV29-1 and TRBJ2-1, with 7 bases matching TRBD1. Germline-derived CDR1 and CDR2 are SQVTM and ANQGSEA. The trim removed 4 bases at V and 4 bases at J, leaving 7 bases unmatched. The CDR3 is 14 residues long. The CDR3 loop reads CSVVPRDRYNEQFF. The CDR3 coding sequence is TGCAGCGTTGTGCCCCGGGACAGATACAATGAGCAGTTCTTC.

The rearrangement joins TRBV7-9 to TRBJ1-4; D is undetermined. CDR1 and CDR2 from the germline V gene are SEHNR and FQNEAQ (reference sequence). V lost 1 base to trimming and J lost 9 bases, with 12 bases between them. The CDR3 consists of 14 residues. The CDR3 spells CASSLDSGRQKLFF. DNA for the CDR3: TGTGCCAGCAGCTTAGACAGCGGACGACAAAAACTGTTTTTT.

The CDR3 loop reads CASSQAVSGSGDTQYF. Here the CDR3 DNA reads TGTGCCAGCAGCCAAGCGGTTAGCGGGAGTGGGGATACGCAGTATTTT. This chain joins TRBV14 and TRBJ2-3; 9 bases line up with TRBD2. CDR3 size: 16 residues. Germline V CDR1 and CDR2: SGHDN, FVKESK. V lost 1 base to trimming and J lost 6 bases; unmatched junction nucleotides: 8.

This chain joins TRBV20-1 and TRBJ1-5; tentative D call: TRBD1 (5 bases). Germline-derived CDR1 and CDR2 are DFQATT and SNEGSKA (reference sequence). This CDR3 comprises 18 residues. Trimming removed 3 bases from V and 7 bases from J, with 28 bases in between. CDR3 in amino acids: CSASAAGDSFPLGQPQHF. CDR3 bases: TGCAGTGCTAGTGCCGCTGGGGACTCTTTTCCGCTCGGGCAGCCCCAGCATTTT.

This chain links TRBV15 with TRBJ1-3; 8 bases are a match to TRBD1. Germline CDR1 reads LNHNV; CDR2 reads YYDKDF (reference sequence). V lost 3 bases to trimming and J lost 3 bases; unmatched junction nucleotides: 4. This CDR3 contains 15 residues. The CDR3 spells CATSRGDRLGNTIYF. In nucleotides, the CDR3 is TGTGCCACCAGCAGGGGGGACAGGCTTGGAAACACCATATATTTT.

The rearrangement uses TRBV24-1 and TRBJ1-5, with 7 bases identical to TRBD1. The V segment lost 1 base and the J segment 0 bases; nucleotides outside the gene matches: 11. Germline loops: CDR1 KGHDR, CDR2 SFDVKD. The CDR3 covers 19 residues. Written as DNA, the CDR3 is TGTGCCACCAGTGATTTACGGCAGGGGGGTATTTATAGCAATCAGCCCCAGCATTTT. Translating gives CATSDLRQGGIYSNQPQHF.

This clone turned up a few times. The chain has TRBV6-5 and TRBJ2-7, with 7 bases matching TRBD1. The CDR3 runs to 15 residues. V shed 8 bases, J shed 0 bases, and the junction held 10 bases outside the gene matches. Germline V gives CDR1 MNHEY, CDR2 SVGAGI. As DNA, the CDR3 is TGTGCCAGCCGCGACAATTCAGGGGGCTCCTACGAGCAGTACTTC. This encodes CASRDNSGGSYEQYF.

The CDR3 sequence is CASRKDRGGYNEQFF. CDR3 nucleotides: TGTGCCAGCAGAAAGGACAGGGGGGGATACAATGAGCAGTTCTTC. This chain links TRBV2 with TRBJ2-1; 10 nucleotides line up with TRBD1. Germline V CDR1 and CDR2: SNHLY, FYNNEI. J was trimmed by 4 bases and V by 6 bases; bases with no gene match: 6. The CDR3 loop spans 15 amino acids.

V gene TRBV28 combines with J gene TRBJ1-1, with D tentatively TRBD1 (6 bases). The germline V gene encodes CDR1 MDHEN and CDR2 SYDVKM. The length of the CDR3 is 11 residues. Trimming left V 6 bases short and J 9 bases short, with 11 bases between. CDR3 region: CASSQGLKAFF. For the CDR3, the DNA is TGTGCCAGCAGCCAGGGGCTCAAAGCTTTCTTT.

This clone has a single count. V and J are TRBV4-2 and TRBJ2-7; D is perhaps TRBD1 (6 bases). From germline, CDR1 is LGHNA and CDR2 YNFKEQ. Trimming removed 1 base from V and 3 bases from J, with 13 bases in between. The CDR3 is 15 residues long. For the CDR3, the DNA is TGTGCCAGCAGCCAAGTTAGACAGGCCAACTACGAGCAGTACTTC. Encoded protein: CASSQVRQANYEQYF.

The chain joins TRBV19 to TRBJ1-2, with TRBD1 matching 9 bases. CDR3 length: 11 residues. In germline, CDR1 is LNHDA, CDR2 SQIVND (reference sequence). J lost 8 bases, V lost 9 bases, and 4 bases had no gene match. This CDR3 reads CASRTGEGYTF. The CDR3 region has the DNA TGTGCCAGCCGGACAGGGGAAGGCTACACCTTC. Using reference TRBV19 and TRBJ1-2 for the parts outside the CDR3, the full variable domain is DGGITQSPKYLFRKEGQNVTLSCEQNLNHDAMYWYRQDPGQGLRLIYYSQIVNDFQKGDIAEGYSVSREKKESFPLTVTSAQKNPTAFYLCASRTGEGYTFGSGTRLTVV.

The chain joins TRBV5-1 to TRBJ2-1; 12 bases are shared with TRBD2. The trim removed 1 base at V and 9 bases at J, leaving 14 bases unmatched. The CDR3 is 18 residues long. CDR1 is SGHRS, CDR2 YFSETQ, per germline. The CDR3 protein is CASSLLWASGRAHGEQFF. CDR3 bases: TGCGCCAGCAGCTTGTTATGGGCTAGCGGGAGGGCCCACGGTGAGCAGTTCTTC.

V is TRBV5-4 and J is TRBJ2-7, with 8 bases fitting TRBD1. The CDR3 is 15 residues long. Germline V gene lookup returns CDR1 SGHNT and CDR2 YYREEE (reference sequence). V lost 0 bases to trimming and J lost 1 base; unmatched junction nucleotides: 3. The CDR3 region has the DNA TGTGCCAGCAGCTTGGGGACAGGGATATCCTACGAGCAGTACTTC. This gives the protein CASSLGTGISYEQYF.

The chain links TRBV9 to TRBJ1-2; TRBD1 might be the D (6 bases). CDR1 is SGDLS, CDR2 YYNGEE, per germline. This CDR3 region has 14 residues. Trimming stripped 0 bases from V and 7 bases from J, with 13 bases between. The CDR3 loop reads CASSVARGSTGYTF. In nucleotides, the CDR3 is TGTGCCAGCAGCGTAGCGAGGGGGTCAACTGGCTACACCTTC.

This chain connects TRBV28 to TRBJ2-3; D possibly corresponds to TRBD2 (6 bases). CDR1 is MDHEN, CDR2 SYDVKM, per germline. The length of the CDR3 is 15 residues. The V end was cut by 8 bases, the J end by 2 bases, with 17 bases between. CDR3 sequence reads: CASWSRRDDTDTQYF. The CDR3 region has the DNA TGTGCCAGCTGGTCCCGGCGGGATGACACAGATACGCAGTATTTT.

The V and J genes are TRBV6-5 and TRBJ1-2; possibly TRBD1 for D (6 bases). Per germline, CDR1 MNHEY and CDR2 SVGAGI. Trimming cost V 6 bases and J 5 bases, with 10 bases left between them. The CDR3 is 12 amino acids. As DNA, the CDR3 is TGTGCCAGCAGCCAAACAGGGTATGGCTACACCTTC. This translates into CASSQTGYGYTF.

V and J are TRBV7-6 and TRBJ2-7; D may be TRBD1 (5 bases). Germline lookup yields CDR1 SGHVS and CDR2 FNYEAQ. V lost 1 base and J lost 7, with 11 bases in between. The CDR3 has 13 residues. CDR3 protein: CASSLVQGGEQYF. The CDR3 DNA follows: TGTGCCAGCAGCTTAGTGCAGGGTGGGGAGCAGTACTTC.